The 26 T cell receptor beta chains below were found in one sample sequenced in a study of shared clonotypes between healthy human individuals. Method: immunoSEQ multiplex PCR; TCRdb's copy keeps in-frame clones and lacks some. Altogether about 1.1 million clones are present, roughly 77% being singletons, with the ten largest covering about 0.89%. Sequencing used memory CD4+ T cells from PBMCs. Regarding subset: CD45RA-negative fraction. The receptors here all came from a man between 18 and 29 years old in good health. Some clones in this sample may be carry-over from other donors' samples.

The CDR3 here is CASSWGQYGYTF. The CDR3 nucleotides read TGTGCCAGCAGCTGGGGACAGTATGGCTACACCTTC. The rearrangement links TRBV5-4 to TRBJ1-2; 7 bases match TRBD1. The germline V gene has CDR1 SGHNT and CDR2 YYREEE (reference sequence). V shed 3 bases, J shed 5 bases, and the junction held 1 base outside the gene matches. The CDR3 totals 12 residues.

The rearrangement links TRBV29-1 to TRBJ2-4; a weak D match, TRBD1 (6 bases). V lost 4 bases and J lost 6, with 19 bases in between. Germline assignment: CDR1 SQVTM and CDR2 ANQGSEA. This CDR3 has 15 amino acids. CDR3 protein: CSVVGSQTGGNIQYF. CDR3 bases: TGCAGCGTTGTGGGATCACAGACAGGCGGAAACATTCAGTACTTC.

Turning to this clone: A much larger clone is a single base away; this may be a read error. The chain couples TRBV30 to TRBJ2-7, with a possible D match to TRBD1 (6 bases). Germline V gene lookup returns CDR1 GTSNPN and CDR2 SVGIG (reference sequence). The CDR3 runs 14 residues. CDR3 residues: CAWSVLRGSYEQCF. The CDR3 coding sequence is TGTGCCTGGAGTGTACTCAGGGGCTCCTACGAGCAGTGCTTC.

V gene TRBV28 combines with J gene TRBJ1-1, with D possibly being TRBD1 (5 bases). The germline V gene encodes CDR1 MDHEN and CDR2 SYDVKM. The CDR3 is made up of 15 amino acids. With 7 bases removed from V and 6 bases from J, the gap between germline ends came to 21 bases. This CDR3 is CASMGSAEGRAEAFF. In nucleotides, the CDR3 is TGTGCCAGCATGGGTTCGGCGGAGGGGAGGGCTGAAGCTTTCTTT. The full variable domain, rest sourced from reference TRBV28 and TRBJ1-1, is DVKVTQSSRYLVKRTGEKVFLECVQDMDHENMFWYRQDPGLGLRLIYFSYDVKMKEKGDIPEGYSVSREKKERFSLILESASTNQTSMYLCASMGSAEGRAEAFFGQGTRLTVV.

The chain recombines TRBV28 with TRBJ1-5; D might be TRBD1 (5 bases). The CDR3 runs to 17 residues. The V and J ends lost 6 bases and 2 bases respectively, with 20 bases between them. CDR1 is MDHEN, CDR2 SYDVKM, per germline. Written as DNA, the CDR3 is TGTGCCAGCAGCCCCCGGGGCTACCGGGGTGGCAATCAGCCCCAGCATTTT. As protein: CASSPRGYRGGNQPQHF.

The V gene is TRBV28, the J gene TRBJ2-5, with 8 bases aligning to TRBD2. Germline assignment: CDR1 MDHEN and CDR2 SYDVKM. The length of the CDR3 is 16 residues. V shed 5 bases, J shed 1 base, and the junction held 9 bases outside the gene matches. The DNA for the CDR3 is TGTGCCAGCAGTGCCCCGGGACTAGGTGCCCAAGAGACCCAGTACTTC. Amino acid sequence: CASSAPGLGAQETQYF.

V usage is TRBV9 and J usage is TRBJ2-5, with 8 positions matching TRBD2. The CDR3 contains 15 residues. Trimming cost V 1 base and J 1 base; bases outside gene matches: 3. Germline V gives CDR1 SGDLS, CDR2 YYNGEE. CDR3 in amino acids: CASSVTAGGQETQYF. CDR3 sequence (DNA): TGTGCCAGCAGCGTAACGGCGGGAGGCCAAGAGACCCAGTACTTC.

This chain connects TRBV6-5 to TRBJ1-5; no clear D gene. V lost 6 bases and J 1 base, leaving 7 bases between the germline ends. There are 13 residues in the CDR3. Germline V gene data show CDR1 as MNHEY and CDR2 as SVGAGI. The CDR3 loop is CASSHTSNQPQHF. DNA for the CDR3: TGTGCCAGCAGCCACACAAGCAATCAGCCCCAGCATTTT.

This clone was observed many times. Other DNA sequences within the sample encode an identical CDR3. DNA of the CDR3: TGTGCCAGCAGCCCGACAGCGAACACTGAAGCTTTCTTT. This gives the protein CASSPTANTEAFF. This sequence joins TRBV28 and TRBJ1-1; a possible D gene is TRBD1 (5 bases). Trimming stripped 6 bases from V and 1 base from J, with 9 bases between. Per the germline V gene, CDR1 is MDHEN and CDR2 is SYDVKM. This CDR3 spans 13 amino acids.

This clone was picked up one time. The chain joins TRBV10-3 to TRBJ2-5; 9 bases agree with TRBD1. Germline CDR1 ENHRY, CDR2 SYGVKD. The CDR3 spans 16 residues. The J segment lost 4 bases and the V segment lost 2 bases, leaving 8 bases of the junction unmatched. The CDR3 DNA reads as TGTGCCATCAGTGAGAGCGGGACAGGGTTTCTAGAGACCCAGTACTTC. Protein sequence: CAISESGTGFLETQYF.

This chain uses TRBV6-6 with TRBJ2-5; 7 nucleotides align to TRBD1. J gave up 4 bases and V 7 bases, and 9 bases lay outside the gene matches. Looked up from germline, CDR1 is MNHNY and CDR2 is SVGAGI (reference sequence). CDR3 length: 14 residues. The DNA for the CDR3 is TGTGCCAGCACCCATCGACAGGGTGGAGAGACCCAGTACTTC. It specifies CASTHRQGGETQYF.

The CDR3 loop reads CAFLDRGPPGELFF. CDR3 bases: TGTGCCTTCTTAGACAGGGGTCCACCCGGGGAGCTGTTTTTT. V usage is TRBV30 and J usage is TRBJ2-2, with 8 nucleotides matching TRBD1. The CDR3 loop spans 14 amino acids. J lost 6 bases, V lost 7 bases, and 10 bases had no gene match. Germline loops: CDR1 GTSNPN, CDR2 SVGIG (reference sequence).

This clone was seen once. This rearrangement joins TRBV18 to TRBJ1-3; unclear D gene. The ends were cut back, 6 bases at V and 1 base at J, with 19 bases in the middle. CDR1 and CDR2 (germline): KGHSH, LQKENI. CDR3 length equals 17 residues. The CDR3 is CASSPAWQTNSGNTIYF. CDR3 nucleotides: TGTGCCAGCTCCCCGGCGTGGCAGACTAATTCTGGAAACACCATATATTTT.

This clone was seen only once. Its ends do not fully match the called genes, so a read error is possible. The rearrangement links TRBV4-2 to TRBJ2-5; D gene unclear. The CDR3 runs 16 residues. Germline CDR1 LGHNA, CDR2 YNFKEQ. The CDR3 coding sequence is TGTGCCGGCAGCCAAGTAGGGCGGAACTTGCAAGAGACCCAGTACTTC. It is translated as CAGSQVGRNLQETQYF.

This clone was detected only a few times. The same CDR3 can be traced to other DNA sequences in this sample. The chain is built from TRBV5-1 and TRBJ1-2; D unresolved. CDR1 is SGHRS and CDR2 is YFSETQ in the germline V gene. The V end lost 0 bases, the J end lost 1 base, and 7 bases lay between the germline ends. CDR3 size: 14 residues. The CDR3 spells CASSLAEGNYGYTF. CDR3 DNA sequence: TGCGCCAGCAGCTTGGCCGAGGGTAACTATGGCTACACCTTC.

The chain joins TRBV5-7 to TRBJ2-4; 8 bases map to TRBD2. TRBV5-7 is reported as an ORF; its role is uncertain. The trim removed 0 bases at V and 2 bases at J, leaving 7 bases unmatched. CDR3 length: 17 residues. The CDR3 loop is CASSLEELAVSKNIQYF. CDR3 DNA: TGTGCCAGCAGCTTGGAGGAACTAGCGGTTTCCAAAAACATTCAGTACTTC.

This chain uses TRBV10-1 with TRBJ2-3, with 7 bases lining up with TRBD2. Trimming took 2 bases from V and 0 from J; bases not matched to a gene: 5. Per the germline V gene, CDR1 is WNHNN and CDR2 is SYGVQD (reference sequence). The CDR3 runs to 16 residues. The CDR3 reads CASSEVLASSTDTQYF. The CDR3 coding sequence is TGCGCCAGCAGTGAGGTACTAGCGTCTAGCACAGATACGCAGTATTTT.

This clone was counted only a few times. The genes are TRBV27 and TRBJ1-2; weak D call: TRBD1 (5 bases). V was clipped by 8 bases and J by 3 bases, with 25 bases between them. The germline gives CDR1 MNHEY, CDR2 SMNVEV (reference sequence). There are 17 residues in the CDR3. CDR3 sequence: CASAKSGRAGLDYGYTF. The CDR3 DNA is TGTGCCAGCGCTAAGTCAGGGAGGGCGGGGCTAGACTATGGCTACACCTTC.

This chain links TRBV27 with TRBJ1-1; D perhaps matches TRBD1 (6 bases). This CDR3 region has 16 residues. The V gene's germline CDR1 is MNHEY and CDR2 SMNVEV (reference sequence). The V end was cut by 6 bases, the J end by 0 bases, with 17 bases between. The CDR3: CASSLPHRALNTEAFF. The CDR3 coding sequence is TGTGCCAGCAGCCTACCCCACAGGGCTTTGAACACTGAAGCTTTCTTT.

The CDR3 protein is CATSRSGTGAFFGYTF. The CDR3 bases are TGTGCCACCAGCAGGTCCGGGACAGGGGCTTTTTTTGGCTACACCTTC. The gene calls are TRBV15 and TRBJ1-2; 10 positions match TRBD1. Germline V gives CDR1 LNHNV, CDR2 YYDKDF (reference sequence). The CDR3 consists of 16 residues. With V trimmed by 3 bases and J by 7 bases, 11 bases remained unmatched.

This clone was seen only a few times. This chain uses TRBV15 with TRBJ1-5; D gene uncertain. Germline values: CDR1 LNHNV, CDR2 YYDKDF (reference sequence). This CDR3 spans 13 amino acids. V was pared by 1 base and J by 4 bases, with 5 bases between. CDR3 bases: TGTGCCACCAGCAGAGCACCAAATCAGCCCCAGCATTTT. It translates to CATSRAPNQPQHF.

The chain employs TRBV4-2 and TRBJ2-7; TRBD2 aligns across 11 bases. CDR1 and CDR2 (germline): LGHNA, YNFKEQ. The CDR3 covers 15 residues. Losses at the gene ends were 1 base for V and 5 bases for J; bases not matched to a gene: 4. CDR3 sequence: CASSQGTSGLDEQYF. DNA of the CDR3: TGTGCCAGCAGCCAAGGGACTAGCGGGCTCGACGAGCAGTACTTC.

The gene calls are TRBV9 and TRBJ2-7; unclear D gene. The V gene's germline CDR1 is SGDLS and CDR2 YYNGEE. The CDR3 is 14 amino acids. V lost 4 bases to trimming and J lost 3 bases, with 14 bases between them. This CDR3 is CASSPFALGYEQYF. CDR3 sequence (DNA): TGTGCCAGCAGCCCCTTTGCTCTAGGCTACGAGCAGTACTTC.

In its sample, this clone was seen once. CDR3 in DNA: TGCAGCGTTCAACCCAGGGGGCTCGGGGTCAATGAGCAGTTCTTC. Its translation is CSVQPRGLGVNEQFF. The chain uses TRBV29-1 and TRBJ2-1; 8 positions agree with TRBD1. Germline V CDR1 and CDR2: SQVTM, ANQGSEA. V lost 5 bases to trimming and J lost 6 bases; unmatched junction nucleotides: 12. The CDR3 is 15 amino acids.

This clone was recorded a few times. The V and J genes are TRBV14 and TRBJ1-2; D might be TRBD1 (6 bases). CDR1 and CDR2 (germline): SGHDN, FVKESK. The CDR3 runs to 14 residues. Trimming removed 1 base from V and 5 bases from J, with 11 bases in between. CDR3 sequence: CASSQGRQEYGYTF. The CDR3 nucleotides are TGTGCCAGCAGCCAAGGAAGACAGGAATATGGCTACACCTTC.

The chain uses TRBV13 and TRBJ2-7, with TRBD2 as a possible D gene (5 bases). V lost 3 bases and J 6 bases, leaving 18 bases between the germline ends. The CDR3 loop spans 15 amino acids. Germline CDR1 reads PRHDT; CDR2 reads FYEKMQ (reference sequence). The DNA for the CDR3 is TGTGCCAGCAGCTTGGTCAGGACGGGGTCCCTCGAGCAGTACTTC. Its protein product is CASSLVRTGSLEQYF.